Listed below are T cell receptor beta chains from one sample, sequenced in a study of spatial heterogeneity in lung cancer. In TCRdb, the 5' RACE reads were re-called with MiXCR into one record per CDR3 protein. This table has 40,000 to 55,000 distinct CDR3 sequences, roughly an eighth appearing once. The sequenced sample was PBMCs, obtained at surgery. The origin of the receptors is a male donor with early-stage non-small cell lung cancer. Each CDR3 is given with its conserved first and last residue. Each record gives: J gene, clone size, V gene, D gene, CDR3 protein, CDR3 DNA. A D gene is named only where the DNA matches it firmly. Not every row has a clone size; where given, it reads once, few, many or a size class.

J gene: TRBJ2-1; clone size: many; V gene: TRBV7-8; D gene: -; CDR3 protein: CASSLIGPSANEQFF; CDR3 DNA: TGTGCCAGCAGCTTAATAGGCCCTAGCGCCAATGAGCAGTTCTTC
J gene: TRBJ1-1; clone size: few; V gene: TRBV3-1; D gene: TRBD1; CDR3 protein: CASSQDTRTGGNTEAFF; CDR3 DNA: TGTGCCAGCAGCCAAGATACCCGGACAGGGGGGAACACTGAAGCTTTCTTT
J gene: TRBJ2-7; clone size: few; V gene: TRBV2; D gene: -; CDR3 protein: CASTGDFAYEQYF; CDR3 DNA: TGTGCCAGCACCGGGGACTTTGCCTACGAGCAGTACTTC
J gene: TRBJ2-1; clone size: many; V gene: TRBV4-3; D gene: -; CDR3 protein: CASSQERRGSHNEQFF; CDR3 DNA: TGCGCCAGCAGCCAAGAGAGGAGAGGTTCCCACAATGAGCAGTTCTTC
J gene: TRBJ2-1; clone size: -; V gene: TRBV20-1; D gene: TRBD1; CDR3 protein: CSADPTGEYEQFF; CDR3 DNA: TGCAGTGCGGACCCCACAGGGGAGTATGAGCAGTTCTTC
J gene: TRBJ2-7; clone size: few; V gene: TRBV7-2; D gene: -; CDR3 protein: CASSLAASAEQYF; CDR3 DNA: TGTGCCAGCAGCTTAGCGGCCAGTGCGGAGCAGTACTTC
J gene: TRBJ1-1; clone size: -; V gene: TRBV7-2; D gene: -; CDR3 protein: CASSRGSMNTEAFF; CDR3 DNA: TGTGCCAGCAGCCGGGGGTCGATGAACACTGAAGCTTTCTTT
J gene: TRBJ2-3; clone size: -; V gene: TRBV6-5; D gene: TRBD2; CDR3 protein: CASSSASGADTQYF; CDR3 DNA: TGTGCCAGCAGTTCTGCTAGCGGGGCGGATACGCAGTATTTT
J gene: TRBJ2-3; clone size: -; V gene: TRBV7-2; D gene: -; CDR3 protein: CASSPELADTQYF; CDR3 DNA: TGTGCCAGCAGCCCCGAACTAGCAGATACGCAGTATTTT
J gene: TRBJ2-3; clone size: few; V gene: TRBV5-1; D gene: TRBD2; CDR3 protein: CASSSGTSPSTDTQYF; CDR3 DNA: TGCGCCAGCAGCTCAGGGACTAGCCCCTCCACAGATACGCAGTATTTT
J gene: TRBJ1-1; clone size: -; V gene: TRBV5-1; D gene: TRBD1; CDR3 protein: CASSVTGGSTEAFF; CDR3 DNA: TGCGCCAGCAGCGTGACAGGGGGTAGTACTGAAGCTTTCTTT
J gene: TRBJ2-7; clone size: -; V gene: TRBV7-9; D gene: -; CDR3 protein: CASSLLAGEQYF; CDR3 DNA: TGTGCCAGCAGCTTGCTAGCCGGCGAGCAGTACTTC
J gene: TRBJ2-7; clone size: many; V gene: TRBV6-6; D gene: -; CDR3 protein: CASSYSRSGLGMSAYEQYF; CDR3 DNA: TGTGCCAGCAGTTACTCGAGGAGTGGGTTAGGGATGTCGGCCTACGAGCAGTACTTC
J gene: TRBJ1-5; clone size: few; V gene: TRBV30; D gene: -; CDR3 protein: CAWSRKGDQPQHF; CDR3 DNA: TGTGCCTGGAGCCGGAAGGGAGATCAGCCCCAGCATTTT
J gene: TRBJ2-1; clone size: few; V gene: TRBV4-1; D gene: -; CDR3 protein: CASSQQRGEVEQFF; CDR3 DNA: TGCGCCAGCAGCCAGCAAAGAGGAGAGGTTGAGCAGTTCTTC
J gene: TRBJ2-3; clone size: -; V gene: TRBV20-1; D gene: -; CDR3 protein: CSAKRAVSSTDTQYF; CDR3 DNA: TGCAGTGCTAAGAGGGCGGTTTCTAGCACAGATACGCAGTATTTT